The 12 T cell receptor beta chains presented below share a single source sample, sequenced in a study of T cells in narcolepsy. Libraries were prepared by immunoSEQ multiplex PCR; TCRdb keeps only in-frame clonotypes and omits some of them. The data contain approximately 38,000 clones, roughly nine tenths of them singletons. Sample: CD45RA- memory CD4+ T cells from PBMCs. These receptors all stem from a human donor with narcolepsy.

CDR3 bases: TGTGCCAGCAGCACCCCACGAACTACCCATACGCAGTATTTT. Amino acids: CASSTPRTTHTQYF. The rearrangement uses TRBV7-8 and TRBJ2-3; no clear D. V dropped 5 bases and J dropped 7 bases, with 16 bases sitting between them. CDR3 length: 14 residues. CDR1 SGHVS and CDR2 FQNEAQ come from the germline V gene.

This chain links TRBV5-8 with TRBJ1-2, with a tentative D call TRBD1 (6 bases). There are 16 residues in the CDR3. V shed 0 bases and J shed 2 bases, with 14 bases lying between them. Germline V gene lookup returns CDR1 SGHTS and CDR2 YDEGEE. The DNA of the CDR3 is TGTGCCAGCAGCTTGGCCGGGGGGACATTCAACTATGGCTACACCTTC. Protein sequence: CASSLAGGTFNYGYTF.

The V and J genes are TRBV18 and TRBJ2-1; D call uncertain. V dropped 4 bases and J dropped 5 bases, with 3 bases sitting between them. The germline V gene has CDR1 KGHSH and CDR2 LQKENI. This CDR3 spans 11 amino acids. The CDR3, as DNA: TGTGCCAGCTCACTTGACAATGAGCAGTTCTTC. The encoded protein is CASSLDNEQFF.

The chain joins TRBV7-9 to TRBJ1-2; no clear D gene. V was pared by 7 bases and J by 4 bases, with 10 bases between. Germline V gene sequence: CDR1 SEHNR, CDR2 FQNEAQ (reference sequence). This CDR3 is built from 12 residues. CDR3 DNA: TGTGCCAGCACCGTGGACGGCTATGGCTACACCTTC. Its protein is CASTVDGYGYTF.

J is TRBJ2-7 and V is TRBV7-9; no definite D call. The V end lost 1 base, the J end lost 3 bases, and 4 bases lay between the germline ends. This CDR3 has 12 amino acids. Germline CDR1 reads SEHNR; CDR2 reads FQNEAQ (reference sequence). The CDR3 region has the DNA TGTGCCAGCAGCTTAGAGATCTACGAGCAGTACTTC. Protein: CASSLEIYEQYF.

This chain joins TRBV28 and TRBJ1-1; a possible D gene is TRBD1 (6 bases). V gave up 6 bases and J gave up 4 bases, with 18 bases separating them. CDR3 length: 15 amino acids. Germline CDR1 and CDR2: MDHEN and SYDVKM. In DNA form, the CDR3 reads TGTGCCAGCAGGATGAGGGGGGGTTGGAGCACTGAAGCTTTCTTT. Translating it yields CASRMRGGWSTEAFF.

This chain uses TRBV10-3 with TRBJ2-1, with 13 bases aligning to TRBD2. V gave up 6 bases and J gave up 9 bases; unmatched junction bases: 5. The CDR3 has 14 amino acids. Germline V gene sequence: CDR1 ENHRY, CDR2 SYGVKD. The CDR3 DNA reads TGTGCCATCAGAACTAGCGGGAGGGCCGGTGAGCAGTTCTTC. Translated, it gives CAIRTSGRAGEQFF.

The rearrangement joins TRBV5-4 to TRBJ2-5; 8 positions match TRBD2. The CDR3 is made up of 15 amino acids. The V gene's germline CDR1 is SGHNT and CDR2 YYREEE (reference sequence). After removal of 1 base from V and 1 base from J, the junction contained 3 bases not matched to a gene. The CDR3 DNA follows: TGTGCCAGCAGCTTGCCCGGGAGGGCCCAAGAGACCCAGTACTTC. It specifies CASSLPGRAQETQYF.

The chain couples TRBV11-2 to TRBJ2-7, with TRBD2 identical over 13 bases. This CDR3 region has 18 residues. Germline-derived CDR1 and CDR2 are SGHAT and FQNNGV. V shed 5 bases and J 2 bases; nucleotides not matched to a gene: 12. The CDR3 DNA sequence: TGTGCCAGCAGCCCGACCGGCCTACTAGCGGGAGGGCCCTACGAGCAGTACTTC. The encoded protein is CASSPTGLLAGGPYEQYF. The whole variable domain, filled in from reference TRBV11-2 and TRBJ2-7, reads EAGVAQSPRYKIIEKRQSVAFWCNPISGHATLYWYQQILGQGPKLLIQFQNNGVVDDSQLPKDRFSAERLKGVDSTLKIQPAKLEDSAVYLCASSPTGLLAGGPYEQYFGPGTRLTVT.

The chain combines TRBV18 with TRBJ2-7; D gene unclear. Germline V lookup: CDR1 KGHSH, CDR2 LQKENI. Trimming stripped 8 bases from V and 4 bases from J, with 21 bases between. The CDR3 covers 15 residues. In DNA form, the CDR3 reads TGTGCCAGCACTCCCTCGGAGTCAACTTGGTACGAGCAGTACTTC. Amino acids: CASTPSESTWYEQYF.

This clone was seen a handful of times. The chain joins TRBV19 to TRBJ2-2, with D tentatively TRBD1 (6 bases). Germline assignment: CDR1 LNHDA and CDR2 SQIVND (reference sequence). The CDR3 loop spans 14 amino acids. Trimming removed 6 bases at V and 6 bases at J, with 14 bases between. CDR3 sequence reads: CASSEYRVSGELFF. The CDR3 DNA sequence: TGTGCCAGTAGCGAATACAGGGTATCCGGGGAGCTGTTTTTT.

There are a few counts of this clone. This chain joins TRBV10-1 and TRBJ2-3, with D perhaps assigned TRBD1 or TRBD2 (5 bases each). Deletions cut 6 bases from V and 2 bases from J, with 15 bases between. The CDR3 consists of 15 residues. The germline V gene has CDR1 WNHNN and CDR2 SYGVQD (reference sequence). This CDR3 is CASRTRGAHTDTQYF. The CDR3 nucleotides are TGCGCCAGCAGGACACGAGGGGCTCACACAGATACGCAGTATTTT.